A selection of T cell receptor beta chains follows, all from one sample in a study of blood T cell repertoires in COVID-19. Generated by immunoSEQ multiplex PCR, the TCRdb table keeps only in-frame clones and is missing some. The table lists roughly 100,000 clones, around four fifths of them singletons, with approximately 27% in the top ten. Input material: peripheral blood. These receptors were obtained from a man between 60 and 70 years old with acute or convalescent COVID-19. CDR3s include the opening cysteine and the closing phenylalanine or tryptophan. D genes are given only for firm matches. Rows may omit the clone size; those that give it use once, few, many or a size class.

once	TRBV7-9	.	TRBJ1-1	TGTGCCAGCAGCTACAGGGCCGGCACTGAAGCTTTCTTT	CASSYRAGTEAFF
.	TRBV2	TRBD2	TRBJ2-2	TGTGCCAGCGTAGCGGGTCCGAACACCGGGGAGCTGTTTTTT	CASVAGPNTGELFF
.	TRBV19	.	TRBJ1-5	TGTGCCAGTAGTCCCCACCAGGGTCCCAATCAGCCCCAGCATTTT	CASSPHQGPNQPQHF
.	TRBV5-1	TRBD2	TRBJ2-2	TGCGCCAGCAATCCTAGCGGGAGCGGTACCGGGGAGCTGTTTTTT	CASNPSGSGTGELFF
.	TRBV10-2	.	TRBJ2-5	TGCGCCAGCAGTGACCCGCCAACCAGGGTGCTCCAAGAGACCCAGTACTTC	CASSDPPTRVLQETQYF
.	TRBV28	.	TRBJ2-7	TGTGCCAGCAGTTCCCCCGGGTGGACTGGAATCTACGAGCAGTACTTC	CASSSPGWTGIYEQYF
.	TRBV19	TRBD2	TRBJ2-5	TGTGCCAGTAAATTGTCAGCGGGAGGAGGAGAGACCCAGTACTTC	CASKLSAGGGETQYF
.	TRBV6-1	.	TRBJ2-3	TGTGCCAGCAGTGAAGGAGGCAGCACAGATACGCAGTATTTT	CASSEGGSTDTQYF
.	TRBV10-1	.	TRBJ1-5	TGCGCCAGCAGTGAGAGTATAACCGAACTCCGCTTGCGGCCCCAGCATTTT	CASSESITELRLRPQHF
once	TRBV5-1	TRBD1	TRBJ2-2	TGCGCCAGCAGCCCGGACAGGGTCACCGGGGAGCTGTTTTTT	CASSPDRVTGELFF
few	TRBV5-1	.	TRBJ2-5	TGCGCCAGCAGCCAGACAGGATTATTAGAGACCCAGTACTTC	CASSQTGLLETQYF
.	TRBV24-1	.	TRBJ1-2	TGTGCCACCAGTGATTCCGACAGCGGCTACACCTTC	CATSDSDSGYTF
.	TRBV7-6	TRBD2	TRBJ2-7	TGTGCCAGCAGCTTAGTACGATCGGGAGGTTTGGCCTACGAGCAGTACTTC	CASSLVRSGGLAYEQYF
.	TRBV19	.	TRBJ1-2	TGTGCCAGTAACTCAGGGGCGGGCTATGGCTACACCTTC	CASNSGAGYGYTF
.	TRBV10-1	.	TRBJ1-2	TGCGCCAGCAGTCCGCAGGGCGGCTATGGCTACACCTTC	CASSPQGGYGYTF
once	TRBV11-2	.	TRBJ1-1	TGTGCCAGCAGCTTAGACCCACAGGCCGGAGAAGCTTTCTTT	CASSLDPQAGEAFF
.	TRBV3-1/TRBV3-2	.	TRBJ2-2	TGTGCCAGCAGCCAAGCGAACGCAGGGGGGTCCGGGGAGCTGTTTTTT	CASSQANAGGSGELFF
.	TRBV28	.	TRBJ1-5	TGTGCCAGCAAACAGGCACCGAATCAGCCCCAGCATTTT	CASKQAPNQPQHF
.	TRBV11-2	.	TRBJ1-1	TGTGCCAGCAGCCAGAACACTGAAGCTTTCTTT	CASSQNTEAFF
.	TRBV27	TRBD1	TRBJ1-6	TGTGCCAGCAGTCTCCGACAGGGGAGGAATTCACCCCTCCACTTT	CASSLRQGRNSPLHF
.	TRBV6-6	.	TRBJ1-6	TGTGCCAGCAGTCTCATCTCGAGGAGCAATTCACCCCTCCACTTT	CASSLISRSNSPLHF
once	TRBV11-2	TRBD1	TRBJ2-7	TGTGCCAGCAGCCCGGGGACAGGGGGCTACGAGCAGTACTTC	CASSPGTGGYEQYF
.	TRBV4-1	.	TRBJ2-1	TGCGCCAGCAGCCAGGGGACAAGGAGCTCCTACAATGAGCAGTTCTTC	CASSQGTRSSYNEQFF
.	TRBV5-1	TRBD1	TRBJ1-6	TGCGCCAGCAGCCGGACAGGGGATTCACCCCTCCACTTT	CASSRTGDSPLHF
.	TRBV14	.	TRBJ1-1	TGTGCCAGCAGCCAGGAGAACCTTTTTGAAGCTTTCTTT	CASSQENLFEAFF
once	TRBV6-5	.	TRBJ1-4	TGTGCCAGCAGGGGTTCGGGGGATGAAAAACTGTTTTTT	CASRGSGDEKLFF
.	TRBV5-4	TRBD1	TRBJ1-1	TGTGCCAGCAGCGGGCCCGGGACAGCGAACACTGAAGCTTTCTTT	CASSGPGTANTEAFF
.	TRBV6-5	.	TRBJ2-1	TGTGCCAGCAGTTACTCGAACAGGAACCCCTACAATGAGCAGTTCTTC	CASSYSNRNPYNEQFF
.	TRBV9	.	TRBJ1-1	TGTGCCAGCAGCGCGCAGAAGAACACTGAAGCTTTCTTT	CASSAQKNTEAFF
once	TRBV9	TRBD1	TRBJ2-1	TGTGCCAGCAGCGTAGCTGAGGGGGCCAGCTCCTACAATGAGCAGTTCTTC	CASSVAEGASSYNEQFF